This TCR beta chain was profiled in a study of STAT5B mutations in CD4+ large granular lymphocyte leukemia. General observations from the study: Patient CD4-sorted repertoires looked more clonal than healthy CD4+ repertoires, even without putative leukemic clones.

The assay was run at survey level. Data came from immunoSEQ multiplex PCR; TCRdb stores just in-frame clones and leaves some out. The table records 25,000 to 35,000 clones, about 74% of them present only once. On this clone: Its antigen is not identified.

This TCR came from a human donor in good health. Sequenced material: CD4+ T cells from blood buffy coats.

The CDR3 coding sequence is TGTGCCAGTAGTACCTCATATGCAGGGGAGCTGTTTTTT. Its protein product is CASSTSYAGELFF. The V and J genes are TRBV19 and TRBJ2-2; no firm D call. Germline V gives CDR1 LNHDA, CDR2 SQIVND (reference sequence). This CDR3 contains 13 residues. Trimming removed 4 bases from V and 8 bases from J, with 11 bases in between.